This T cell receptor (beta chain) was observed in a study of Ad26.COV2.S vaccination and SARS-CoV-2 variants (TCRdb year 2021). General notes on the study: TCRbeta repertoire sequencing was used to assess the specificity and breadth of SARS-CoV-2-reactive T cell receptors after Ad26.COV2.S vaccination. The TCR-sequenced set comprised around 30 samples: 19 Ad26.COV2.S vaccine recipients, 5 placebo recipients and 8 SARS-CoV-2 convalescent individuals. General findings and caveats noted by the study authors: After vaccination, spike-specific CD8+ and CD4+ T cell responses were reported to show substantial breadth. The authors noted that total T cell responses may have been underestimated by the TCR breadth and depth analyses. Ad26.COV2.S recipients had higher spike-specific TCR breadth than placebo recipients (P = 0.0014). Vaccine and placebo recipients had similar non-spike TCR breadth, a finding consistent with the vaccine containing only spike.

The immunoSEQ Assay was the method used to sequence TCRbeta CDR3 regions. After extraction, genomic DNA underwent amplification by bias-controlled multiplex PCR, followed by high-throughput sequencing. The paper's processing steps were these. To quantify the absolute abundance of every unique TCRbeta CDR3 region, sequences were collapsed and filtered. T cell fraction was estimated by normalization of TCRbeta template counts to usable DNA, with usable DNA being measured through amplification of reference genes present in all nucleated cells. Repertoire TCRs were annotated as SARS-CoV-2-specific by exact matching of V gene, CDR3 amino acid sequence and J gene to a known reactive TCR set. The reference SARS-CoV-2 TCR set was derived from MIRA and filtered for enrichment in COVID-19-positive ImmuneCODE repertoires, a step that removed public or cross-reactive TCRs. Drawing on the MIRA antigens, annotated TCRs were analysed further at the level of specific ORF or position within ORF. Depth was the summed frequency of annotated unique rearrangements, while breadth was defined as annotated unique rearrangements over total unique productive rearrangements. Two-sided Wilcoxon rank-sum tests were used to compare TCR breadth between groups. Not all clones reach the TCRdb copy of this immuneACCESS table, which keeps in-frame sequences only. Checked studies attribute under half of the gap to unresolved V genes and leave the rest unexplained. V, J and clone size are those of that table, while D and trimming were read from the DNA. The sample table lists 300,000 to 450,000 clones, under 95% of them with a count of one. 3.9% of the sample is taken by the ten largest.

Sample time point, as interpreted from the label and publication: individuals recovered from natural SARS-CoV-2 infection. The CDR3 contains 13 residues, cysteine and phenylalanine counted. This entry keeps only the CDR3 DNA: 39 bases, framed from base 1. Trimming at the junction amounts to 6 bases on V and 4 bases on J, and the germline ends lie 10 bases apart. About this clone: Its antigen specificity is not known. No clone much larger than this one lies a single base away; base qualities are absent.

Material: peripheral blood, obtained after recovery from COVID-19. The TCR was taken from a human donor who had recovered from COVID-19. The chain is assembled from TRBV12-3 or TRBV12-4 and TRBJ1-3; the D region possibly corresponds to TRBD1 (5 bases align). The CDR3 here reads CASRPGAGNTIYF. The DNA sequence is given as TGTGCCAGCAGGCCTGGGGCGGGAAACACCATATATTTT.